Here is one T cell receptor (beta chain) with its context. Its antigen remains unidentified. This entry belongs to a study of cytomegalovirus exposure and HLA in healthy donors. 60 Vbeta and 13 Jbeta primers were used in PCR. Original methodology: Later analysis identified 80 million to 90 million unique TCR beta chains, 10 million to 12 million shared. Here immunoSEQ multiplex PCR was the method, and the copy in TCRdb shows in-frame clones only, minus some. That table gives V, J and clone size, and the DNA gave D and trimming. The sample carries about 130,000 clones, around 78% recorded once. Per the germline V gene, CDR1 is SGHNT and CDR2 is YYREEE (reference sequence). The V segment lost 3 bases and the J segment 10 bases; nucleotides outside the gene matches: 4. There are 12 residues in the CDR3. Study findings and constraints: Cytomegalovirus-associated TCR beta chains were listed, numbering 150 to 200.

The specimen was PBMCs. V is TRBV5-4 and J is TRBJ2-1; 7 bases fit TRBD2. The receptor was derived from a man aged 45-65 years in good health and CMV-seronegative. CDR3 DNA: TGTGCCAGCAGCTGGGGGGGAGCCGAGCAGTTCTTC. The encoded protein is CASSWGGAEQFF.